Listed below are T cell receptor beta chains from one sample, sequenced in a study of CD8 T cells in Susac syndrome. TCRdb itself ran the immunoSEQ multiplex PCR reads through MiXCR, one entry per CDR3 protein. The sample holds around 150,000 distinct CDR3 sequences, around 94% seen once. Sequenced: CD4+ T cells from PBMCs. The receptors stem from a human donor in good health. CDR3s include the opening cysteine and the closing phenylalanine or tryptophan. A D gene is named only where the DNA matches it firmly. For some rows the clone size is stated as once, few or many, or as a class when expanded; others skip it.

TRBV29-1,-,-,TRBJ2-7,TGCAGCGTTGCCGCGCGACAGTCGGGTGAGCAGTACTTC,CSVAARQSGEQYF
TRBV29-1,TRBD1,-,TRBJ1-2,TGCAGCGTAGCAGAAGGAGGGACAGGGAACGGCTACACCTTC,CSVAEGGTGNGYTF
TRBV20-1,-,-,TRBJ1-2,TGCAGTGCTAGCCGTTTTCCTTCGGCGAACCCTGGCTTCTTGGGCTACACCTTC,CSASRFPSANPGFLGYTF
TRBV7-2,TRBD1,-,TRBJ2-7,TGTGCCAGCAGCCTCCGGGGACAGGGGGACTACGAGCAGTACTTC,CASSLRGQGDYEQYF
TRBV14,-,-,TRBJ1-1,TGTGCCAGCAGCTTTCACCCTACGGCTGGGGGAGCTTTCTTT,CASSFHPTAGGAFF
TRBV3-1,-,-,TRBJ2-5,TGTGCCAGCAGCCTGCCGACGGGTCAGACCCAGTACTTC,CASSLPTGQTQYF
TRBV18,-,-,TRBJ1-1,TGTGCCAGCTCTCCCGGGGTTGACACTGAAGCTTTCTTT,CASSPGVDTEAFF
TRBV5-4,-,once,TRBJ2-7,TGTGCCAGCAGCTACCAGGGTGCCTACGAGCAGTACTTC,CASSYQGAYEQYF
TRBV3-1,-,-,TRBJ1-2,TGTGCCAGCAGCCCCGCGCAGGGCTCTGGCTACACCTTC,CASSPAQGSGYTF
TRBV9,TRBD1,-,TRBJ2-7,TGTGCCAGCAGCGTAGCAGGGACAGGGGGTGTCGAGCAGTACTTC,CASSVAGTGGVEQYF
TRBV7-2,-,-,TRBJ2-1,TGTGCCAGCGGCAGTGGGTCGAAGGAGCAGTTCTTC,CASGSGSKEQFF
TRBV20-1,TRBD1,-,TRBJ2-3,TGCAGTGCTAGCCGCCCCGACAGGGGACCAGATACGCAGTATTTT,CSASRPDRGPDTQYF
TRBV7-3,-,-,TRBJ2-7,TGTGCCAGCAGCTTAGAAGGCCCCAGGGAGTGGGGACCCTACGAGCAGTACTTC,CASSLEGPREWGPYEQYF
TRBV12-3/TRBV12-4,TRBD1,-,TRBJ1-1,TGTGCCAGCAGTTTGGCAGGGGGTTTAAATCAAGCTTTCTTT,CASSLAGGLNQAFF
TRBV6-5,-,once,TRBJ2-7,TGTGCCAGCAGTTACTCAAGGGACTCCTACGAGCAGTACTTC,CASSYSRDSYEQYF
TRBV20-1,-,-,TRBJ2-1,TGCAGTGCTAGAGGGCCACTATCCAATGAGCAGTTCTTC,CSARGPLSNEQFF
TRBV7-3,TRBD1,few,TRBJ1-1,TGTGCCAGCAGCGTTGAGGGACAGGGCACTGAAGCTTTCTTT,CASSVEGQGTEAFF
TRBV30,-,-,TRBJ1-2,TGTGCCTGGAGTCTGGGGGCAATAGGGGGCTACACCTTC,CAWSLGAIGGYTF
TRBV20-1,-,-,TRBJ2-1,TGCAGTGCAAGGGGGGGGGTTTCCTACAATGAGCAGTTCTTC,CSARGGVSYNEQFF
TRBV20-1,TRBD1,-,TRBJ2-1,TGCAGTGCTAGAAGACAGGGGGGAAATGAGCAGTTCTTC,CSARRQGGNEQFF
TRBV9,TRBD2,-,TRBJ2-1,TGTGCCAGTGCCGGGACTAGCGGGGGCCATGAGCAGTTCTTC,CASAGTSGGHEQFF
TRBV23-1,TRBD1,-,TRBJ1-2,TGCGCCAGCAGTCAGACCGCAGGGGGTGCTAACTATGGCTACACCTTC,CASSQTAGGANYGYTF
TRBV18,TRBD1,-,TRBJ2-1,TGTGCCAGCTCACCGAGGGGGCACTCCTACAATGAGCAGTTCTTC,CASSPRGHSYNEQFF
TRBV12-3/TRBV12-4,-,-,TRBJ2-7,TGTGCCAGCAGTATACTACAGTCCTACGAGCAGTACTTC,CASSILQSYEQYF
TRBV29-1,-,once,TRBJ2-1,TGCAGCGTGGTCAGGGGCGCGACCTACAATGAGCAGTTCTTC,CSVVRGATYNEQFF
TRBV29-1,-,-,TRBJ2-3,TGCAGCGCCGACGGGTACCCCACAGATACGCAGTATTTT,CSADGYPTDTQYF